The clone carrying this T cell receptor beta chain was recorded many times. This entry comes from a study of response to subunit inactivated influenza vaccine. TCRdb re-called the RT-PCR reads through MiXCR, storing one row per CDR3 protein. The data contain a few hundred thousand distinct CDR3 sequences, about 14% of them singletons. The V gene end was trimmed by 1 base and the J gene end by 3 bases; junction bases not matched to a gene: 7. CDR3 length equals 16 residues. The rearrangement links TRBV12-3 or TRBV12-4 to TRBJ2-7; 9 bases agree with TRBD2. The sample in question was PBMCs from blood, obtained 12 days after vaccination. The sequence was obtained from a man aged 50-60 years who received an inactivated influenza vaccine. In nucleotides, the CDR3 is TGTGCCAGCAGTTTAGGAAGGGCTAGCGGGATCTACGAGCAGTACTTC. It yields the protein CASSLGRASGIYEQYF.